This passage covers 6 T cell receptor beta chains from one sample sequenced in a study of cytomegalovirus exposure and HLA in healthy donors. The PCR used 60 Vbeta and 13 Jbeta primers. Clones were read by immunoSEQ multiplex PCR, and TCRdb kept only the in-frame ones, dropping some. In the table there are some 110,000 clones, around three quarters of which are singletons. The material sequenced was PBMCs. The receptor source for this set is a woman aged 30 to 39 in good health and CMV-seronegative.

The chain couples TRBV19 to TRBJ2-7; 7 nucleotides line up with TRBD2. V lost 6 bases and J lost 2; bases outside the gene matches: 16. From germline, CDR1 is LNHDA and CDR2 SQIVND (reference sequence). The CDR3 consists of 17 residues. The CDR3 DNA follows: TGTGCCAGTAGGGCCAACCCGAGTCGGGGGGACCCCTACGAGCAGTACTTC. Translating gives CASRANPSRGDPYEQYF.

V is TRBV5-1 and J is TRBJ2-7; 9 bases agree with TRBD1. Germline-derived CDR1 and CDR2 are SGHRS and YFSETQ. Trimming at V came to 4 bases and at J to 6 bases, leaving 11 bases not matched to a gene. This CDR3 has 15 amino acids. The CDR3 DNA reads TGCGCCAGCAGCGCCCGACAGGGGGAAAAGGGCGAGCAGTACTTC. Amino acid sequence: CASSARQGEKGEQYF.

This clone was counted between two and nine times. The gene calls are TRBV18 and TRBJ2-7; 9 positions match TRBD1. CDR1 is KGHSH and CDR2 is LQKENI in the germline V gene. J was trimmed by 4 bases and V by 5 bases; bases with no gene match: 6. CDR3 length equals 14 residues. Here the CDR3 reads CASSVSGQGYEQYF. For the CDR3, the DNA is TGTGCCAGCTCAGTGTCGGGACAGGGATACGAGCAGTACTTC.

This sequence joins TRBV6-1 and TRBJ1-2; 10 nucleotides match TRBD1. In germline, CDR1 is MNHNS, CDR2 SASEGT. This CDR3 contains 15 residues. V dropped 6 bases and J dropped 4; count of bases not matched to a gene: 8. The CDR3 is CASSEPGQGIYGYTF. The CDR3 region has the DNA TGTGCCAGCAGCGAACCGGGACAGGGGATCTATGGCTACACCTTC.

In this sample, this clone turned up a few times. The rearrangement joins TRBV7-9 to TRBJ2-1, with D perhaps TRBD1 (6 bases). The CDR3 has 16 amino acids. V lost 1 base to trimming and J lost 0 bases, with 10 bases between them. Germline V gene sequence: CDR1 SEHNR, CDR2 FQNEAQ (reference sequence). The chain's CDR3 is CASSLVVRGSYNEQFF. The CDR3 coding sequence is TGTGCCAGCAGCTTAGTAGTCAGGGGCTCCTACAATGAGCAGTTCTTC.

The chain employs TRBV5-1 and TRBJ1-6; D may be TRBD1 (6 bases). CDR3 length equals 17 residues. Germline CDR1 reads SGHRS; CDR2 reads YFSETQ. Trimming removed 0 bases at V and 9 bases at J, with 19 bases between. The DNA of the CDR3 is TGCGCCAGCAGCTTGGAAGCAGGGGCGTTGGGTAGTTCACCCCTCCACTTT. Its protein product is CASSLEAGALGSSPLHF.